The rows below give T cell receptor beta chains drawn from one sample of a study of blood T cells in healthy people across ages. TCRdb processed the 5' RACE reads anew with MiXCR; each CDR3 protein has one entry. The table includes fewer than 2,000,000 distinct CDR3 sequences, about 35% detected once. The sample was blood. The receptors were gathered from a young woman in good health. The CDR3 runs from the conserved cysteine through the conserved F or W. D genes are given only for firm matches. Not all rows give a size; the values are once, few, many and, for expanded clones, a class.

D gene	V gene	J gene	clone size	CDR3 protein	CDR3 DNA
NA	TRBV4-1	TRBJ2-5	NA	CASSPGTFEETQYF	TGCGCCAGCAGCCCCGGGACTTTCGAAGAGACCCAGTACTTC
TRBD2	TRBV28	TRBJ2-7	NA	CASSPGLAGLNEQYF	TGTGCCAGCAGCCCCGGACTAGCGGGGTTGAACGAGCAGTACTTC
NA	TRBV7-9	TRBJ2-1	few	CASSPPSQAYNEQFF	TGTGCCAGCAGCCCACCTAGTCAGGCCTACAATGAGCAGTTCTTC
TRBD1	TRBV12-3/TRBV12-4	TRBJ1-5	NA	CASSWTGQDQPQHF	TGTGCCAGCAGCTGGACAGGGCAGGATCAGCCCCAGCATTTT
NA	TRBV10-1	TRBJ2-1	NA	CASSETGIGYNEQFF	TGCGCCAGCAGTGAGACGGGGATAGGATACAATGAGCAGTTCTTC
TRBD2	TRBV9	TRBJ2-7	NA	CASSVGSSGNPYEQYF	TGTGCCAGCAGCGTAGGCTCTAGCGGGAATCCCTACGAGCAGTACTTC
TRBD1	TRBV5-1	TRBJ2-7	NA	CASRDGQGKSYEQYF	TGCGCCAGCAGGGATGGACAGGGAAAGTCGTACGAGCAGTACTTC
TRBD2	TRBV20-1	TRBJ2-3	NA	CSARWELAGGADTQYF	TGCAGTGCTAGATGGGAACTAGCGGGAGGTGCCGATACGCAGTATTTT
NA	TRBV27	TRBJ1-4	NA	CASRAGTAATNEKLFF	TGTGCCAGCAGGGCGGGGACGGCAGCAACTAATGAAAAACTGTTTTTT
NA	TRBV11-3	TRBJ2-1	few	CASSPRWGVSYNEQFF	TGTGCCAGCAGCCCCCGTTGGGGAGTCTCCTACAATGAGCAGTTCTTC
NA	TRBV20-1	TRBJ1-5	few	CSASDRTGSGNQPQHF	TGCAGTGCTAGTGACCGGACGGGGAGCGGCAATCAGCCCCAGCATTTT
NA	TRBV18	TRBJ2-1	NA	CASSPFQTGFGEQFF	TGTGCCAGCTCACCTTTTCAGACGGGGTTCGGGGAGCAGTTCTTC
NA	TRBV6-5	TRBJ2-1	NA	CASSPPLRERDEQFF	TGTGCCAGCAGTCCCCCTTTGCGAGAGAGGGATGAGCAGTTCTTC
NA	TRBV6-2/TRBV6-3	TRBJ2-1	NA	CASRKGTSPYNEQFF	TGTGCCAGCAGGAAAGGTACATCACCCTACAATGAGCAGTTCTTC
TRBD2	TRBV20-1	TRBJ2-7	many	CSASPLAGDSSYEQYF	TGCAGTGCTTCCCCCCTAGCGGGGGATAGCTCCTACGAGCAGTACTTC
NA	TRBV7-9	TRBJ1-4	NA	CASSFGQIVTNEKLFF	TGTGCCAGCAGCTTTGGTCAAATCGTAACTAATGAAAAACTGTTTTTT
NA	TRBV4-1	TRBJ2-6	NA	CASSQGSGTTSPSGANVLTF	TGCGCCAGCAGCCAAGGTAGTGGAACTACTTCTCCCTCTGGGGCCAACGTCCTGACTTTC
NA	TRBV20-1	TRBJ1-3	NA	CSAESISAVQDTIYF	TGCAGTGCTGAGTCTATCTCAGCGGTACAGGACACCATATATTTT
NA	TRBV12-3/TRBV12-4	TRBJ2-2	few	CASSLQVAGELFF	TGTGCCAGCAGTTTACAAGTCGCCGGGGAGCTGTTTTTT
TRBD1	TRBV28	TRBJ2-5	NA	CASSPPGQGIGETQYF	TGTGCCAGCAGTCCTCCGGGACAGGGGATCGGAGAGACCCAGTACTTC
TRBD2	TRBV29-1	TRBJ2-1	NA	CSVLTSGPRNEQFF	TGCAGCGTACTGACTAGCGGGCCTCGTAATGAGCAGTTCTTC
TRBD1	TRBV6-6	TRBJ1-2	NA	CASSPPGQVPLTF	TGTGCCAGCAGTCCACCGGGACAGGTTCCGCTCACCTTC
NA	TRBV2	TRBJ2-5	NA	CASRRLLRQETQYF	TGTGCCAGCAGGAGGCTACTCAGACAAGAGACCCAGTACTTC
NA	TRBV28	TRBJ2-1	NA	CASRNRNIPYNEQFF	TGTGCCAGCAGAAACAGGAATATACCCTACAATGAGCAGTTCTTC
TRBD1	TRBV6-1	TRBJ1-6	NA	CASKQQGISPLHF	TGTGCCAGCAAACAACAGGGGATTTCACCCCTCCACTTT
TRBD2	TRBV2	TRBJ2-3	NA	CASNQRGGTDTQYF	TGTGCCAGCAATCAGCGGGGGGGCACAGATACGCAGTATTTT
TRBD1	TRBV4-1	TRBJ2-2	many	CASSPRTGRSGNTGELFF	TGCGCCAGCAGCCCCCGGACAGGGAGGTCGGGGAACACCGGGGAGCTGTTTTTT
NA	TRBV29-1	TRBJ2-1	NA	CSVGWGGLFGSYNEQFF	TGCAGCGTTGGTTGGGGGGGGCTCTTCGGCTCCTACAATGAGCAGTTCTTC
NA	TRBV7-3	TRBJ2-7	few	CASSAGPGSTYEQYF	TGTGCCAGCAGCGCCGGGCCGGGATCAACCTACGAGCAGTACTTC
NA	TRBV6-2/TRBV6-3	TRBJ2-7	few	CASSSETSGSSYEQYF	TGTGCCAGCAGCTCCGAGACGTCGGGGAGCTCCTACGAGCAGTACTTC
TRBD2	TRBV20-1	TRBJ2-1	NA	CSASSQAGAANEQFF	TGCAGTGCTAGTAGCCAAGCGGGAGCTGCCAATGAGCAGTTCTTC
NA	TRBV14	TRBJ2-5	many	CASSQEMQETQYF	TGTGCCAGCAGCCAAGAAATGCAAGAGACCCAGTACTTC
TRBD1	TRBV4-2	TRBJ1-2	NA	CASSQVVRRQGPNSGYTF	TGTGCCAGCAGCCAAGTAGTGCGGAGACAGGGACCTAATTCGGGCTACACCTTC
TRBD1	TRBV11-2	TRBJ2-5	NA	CASSLDPGGLKTQYF	TGTGCCAGCAGCTTAGATCCAGGGGGCCTGAAGACCCAGTACTTC
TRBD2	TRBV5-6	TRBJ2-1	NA	CASSGSGSGAFEQFF	TGTGCCAGCAGCGGTAGCGGGAGCGGGGCCTTTGAGCAGTTCTTC
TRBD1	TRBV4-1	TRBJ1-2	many	CASSQETGGSYGYTF	TGCGCCAGCAGCCAAGAGACAGGGGGGAGCTATGGCTACACCTTC
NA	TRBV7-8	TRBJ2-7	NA	CASSLDTAGYEQYF	TGTGCCAGCAGCTTAGATACGGCCGGATACGAGCAGTACTTC
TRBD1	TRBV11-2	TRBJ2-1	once	CASSRQWVELQGAENEQFF	TGTGCCAGCAGCCGACAATGGGTAGAGTTGCAGGGGGCAGAAAATGAGCAGTTCTTC
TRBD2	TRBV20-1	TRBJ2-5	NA	CSARDFWRRGQETQYF	TGCAGCGCTAGAGATTTTTGGAGGCGGGGGCAAGAGACCCAGTACTTC
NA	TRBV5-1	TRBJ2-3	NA	CASSLARHSTDTQYF	TGCGCCAGCAGCTTGGCCCGGCACAGCACAGATACGCAGTATTTT
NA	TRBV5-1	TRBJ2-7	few	CASSLMTGDYEQYF	TGCGCCAGCAGCTTGATGACGGGAGACTACGAGCAGTACTTC
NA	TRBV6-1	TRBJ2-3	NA	CASSELSLATQYF	TGTGCCAGCAGTGAACTGAGTTTAGCTACGCAGTATTTT
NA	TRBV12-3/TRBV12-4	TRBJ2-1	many	CASSFERTTYNEQFF	TGTGCCAGCAGTTTCGAGCGAACCACCTACAATGAGCAGTTCTTC
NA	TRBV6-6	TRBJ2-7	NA	CASSSRGTVTYEQYF	TGTGCCAGCAGCTCCCGGGGGACGGTAACCTACGAGCAGTACTTC
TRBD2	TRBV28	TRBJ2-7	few	CASSYLAGAYEQYF	TGTGCCAGCAGTTATTTAGCGGGGGCCTACGAGCAGTACTTC
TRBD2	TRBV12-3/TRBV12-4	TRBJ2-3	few	CASSFSGREGDTQYF	TGTGCCAGCAGTTTCTCTGGCAGGGAGGGAGATACGCAGTATTTT
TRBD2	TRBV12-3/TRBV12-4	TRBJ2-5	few	CASRLAGVGETQYF	TGTGCCAGCAGATTAGCGGGAGTAGGGGAGACCCAGTACTTC